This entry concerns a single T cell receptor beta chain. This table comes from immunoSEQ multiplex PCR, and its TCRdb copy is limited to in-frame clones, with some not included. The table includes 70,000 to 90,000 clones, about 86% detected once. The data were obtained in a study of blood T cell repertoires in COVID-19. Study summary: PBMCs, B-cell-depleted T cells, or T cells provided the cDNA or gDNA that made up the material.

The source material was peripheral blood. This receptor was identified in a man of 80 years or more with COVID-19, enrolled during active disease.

The CDR3 DNA reads as TGCGCCAGCAGCCGGGAACCGGGACAGGAGATGGGCTACACCTTC. Protein: CASSREPGQEMGYTF. The J gene is TRBJ1-2, the V gene TRBV4-3, with 8 nucleotides matching TRBD1. Germline V gives CDR1 LGHNA, CDR2 YSLEER. This CDR3 region has 15 residues. With V trimmed by 4 bases and J by 8 bases, 12 bases remained unmatched.